One and the same sample provided the 2 T cell receptor beta chains below, sequenced in a study of blood T cell repertoires in COVID-19. Some clones are missing from TCRdb's copy, which holds only in-frame ones; the method was immunoSEQ multiplex PCR. This sample has tens of thousands of clones, with 75% to 80% found just once. The sequencing input was peripheral blood. Every receptor here comes from a man in his 70s with COVID-19, enrolled during active disease.

The CDR3 sequence is CASSVAAGIQETQYF. The CDR3 DNA follows: TGTGCCAGCAGCGTAGCGGCAGGCATACAAGAGACCCAGTACTTC. V and J are TRBV9 and TRBJ2-5; D ambiguous. V dropped 0 bases and J dropped 2 bases, with 11 bases sitting between them. The CDR3 totals 15 residues. The germline CDR1 and CDR2 sequences are SGDLS and YYNGEE.

This clone was detected only a few times. The chain employs TRBV28 and TRBJ1-1; D might be TRBD1 (5 bases). The CDR3 has 14 amino acids. The germline V gene has CDR1 MDHEN and CDR2 SYDVKM. Trimming removed 6 bases at V and 3 bases at J, with 14 bases between. The chain's CDR3 is CASRFRGRDTEAFF. The CDR3 DNA sequence: TGTGCCAGCAGGTTTCGGGGGAGGGACACTGAAGCTTTCTTT.